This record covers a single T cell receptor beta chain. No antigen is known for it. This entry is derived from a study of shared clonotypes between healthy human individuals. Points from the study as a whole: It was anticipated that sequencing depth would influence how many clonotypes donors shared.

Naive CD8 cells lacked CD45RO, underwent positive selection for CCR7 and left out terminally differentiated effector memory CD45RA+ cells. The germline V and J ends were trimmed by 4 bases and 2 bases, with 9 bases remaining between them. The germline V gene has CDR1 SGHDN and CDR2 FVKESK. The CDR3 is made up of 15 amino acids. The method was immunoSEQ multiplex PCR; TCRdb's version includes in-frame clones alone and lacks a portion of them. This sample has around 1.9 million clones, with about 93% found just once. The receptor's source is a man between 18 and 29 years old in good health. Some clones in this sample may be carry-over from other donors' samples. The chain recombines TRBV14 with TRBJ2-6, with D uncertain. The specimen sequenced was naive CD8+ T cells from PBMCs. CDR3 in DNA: TGTGCCAGCAGCCCCCCCGGCCCTGGGGCCAACGTCCTGACTTTC. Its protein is CASSPPGPGANVLTF.